Following are 32 T cell receptor beta chains from one sample sequenced in a study of CD8 T cells in Susac syndrome. RNA amounts of 0.5 to 1 ug underwent reverse transcription with random hexamers. TCRdb ran MiXCR on the immunoSEQ multiplex PCR reads and lists one entry per CDR3 protein. The sample shows 300,000 to 350,000 distinct CDR3 sequences, about 90% of them seen only once. Material for sequencing was CD4+ T cells from PBMCs. These receptors originate from a human donor with multiple sclerosis.

V gene TRBV5-6 combines with J gene TRBJ2-5; D is undetermined. V lost 3 bases, J lost 1 base, and 10 bases lay in between. The germline V gene has CDR1 SGHDT and CDR2 YYEEEE. This CDR3 is built from 14 residues. CDR3 region: CASSWFGFQETQYF. CDR3 nucleotide sequence: TGTGCCAGCAGCTGGTTCGGGTTCCAAGAGACCCAGTACTTC. Full variable domain (rest looked up from reference TRBV5-6 and TRBJ2-5): DAGVTQSPTHLIKTRGQQVTLRCSPKSGHDTVSWYQQALGQGPQFIFQYYEEEERQRGNFPDRFSGHQFPNYSSELNVNALLLGDSALYLCASSWFGFQETQYFGPGTRLLVL.

The rearrangement uses TRBV30 and TRBJ2-3; D remains unclear. Germline V gene lookup returns CDR1 GTSNPN and CDR2 SVGIG (reference sequence). The CDR3 runs to 16 residues. Trimming removed 1 base at V and 1 base at J, with 15 bases between. For the CDR3, the DNA is TGTGCCTGGAGTGGACGACTTCGCTTCGGCACAGATACGCAGTATTTT. It specifies CAWSGRLRFGTDTQYF.

V gene TRBV5-1 combines with J gene TRBJ2-5, with D unclear. The CDR3 runs to 14 residues. Germline-derived CDR1 and CDR2 are SGHRS and YFSETQ. V was pared by 1 base and J by 2 bases, with 9 bases between. As DNA, the CDR3 is TGCGCCAGCAGCTTGATGTTGGGGCAAGAGACCCAGTACTTC. This gives the protein CASSLMLGQETQYF.

The chain joins TRBV19 to TRBJ1-1; D is unresolved. The length of the CDR3 is 12 residues. Germline V gene data show CDR1 as LNHDA and CDR2 as SQIVND (reference sequence). V was cut by 6 bases and J by 8 bases, with 13 bases left in between. CDR3 in amino acids: CASSLRGGEAFF. In nucleotides, the CDR3 is TGTGCCAGTAGCCTCCGGGGAGGGGAAGCTTTCTTT.

This clonotype was observed a handful of times. This chain links TRBV7-9 with TRBJ1-3; D remains ambiguous. Germline loops: CDR1 SEHNR, CDR2 FQNEAQ (reference sequence). V lost 5 bases, J lost 0 bases, and 11 bases lay in between. This CDR3 has 15 residues. CDR3 amino acids: CASSPGLYSGNTIYF. In nucleotides, the CDR3 is TGTGCCAGCAGCCCAGGCTTATACTCTGGAAACACCATATATTTT.

The J gene is TRBJ2-2, the V gene TRBV27; D is ambiguous. The CDR3 has 14 amino acids. V shed 5 bases and J shed 0 bases, with 7 bases lying between them. Germline V gives CDR1 MNHEY, CDR2 SMNVEV (reference sequence). The CDR3 reads CASSHTTNTGELFF. The CDR3 coding sequence is TGTGCCAGCAGTCACACCACGAACACCGGGGAGCTGTTTTTT.

The CDR3 loop reads CSALGPVPYNEQFF. Written as DNA, the CDR3 is TGCAGTGCTTTAGGGCCGGTCCCCTACAATGAGCAGTTCTTC. The chain combines TRBV20-1 with TRBJ2-1, with D unresolved. The CDR3 spans 14 residues. V was shortened by 5 bases and J by 2 bases, with 13 bases between the two germline ends. Germline values: CDR1 DFQATT, CDR2 SNEGSKA (reference sequence).

The rearrangement uses TRBV5-1 and TRBJ1-1, with D tentatively TRBD1 (5 bases). This CDR3 spans 14 amino acids. In germline, CDR1 is SGHRS, CDR2 YFSETQ. V gave up 7 bases and J gave up 5 bases, with 18 bases separating them. CDR3 sequence reads: CASVQGPSGTEAFF. CDR3 sequence (DNA): TGCGCCAGCGTCCAGGGACCGTCCGGGACTGAAGCTTTCTTT.

This clonotype was counted between two and nine times. The chain employs TRBV19 and TRBJ2-5, with D unresolved. Germline CDR1 LNHDA, CDR2 SQIVND (reference sequence). CDR3 size: 14 residues. V was shortened by 5 bases and J by 0 bases, with 10 bases between the two germline ends. CDR3 in amino acids: CASSPRGYQETQYF. The CDR3, as DNA: TGTGCCAGTAGTCCGCGCGGTTACCAAGAGACCCAGTACTTC.

The chain has TRBV20-1 and TRBJ2-7, with 8 bases matching TRBD2. The CDR3 extends over 14 amino acids. V lost 0 bases to trimming and J lost 3 bases; unmatched junction nucleotides: 4. Per the germline V gene, CDR1 is DFQATT and CDR2 is SNEGSKA (reference sequence). The chain's CDR3 is CSARDGTRVYEQYF. The CDR3 region has the DNA TGCAGTGCTAGAGACGGGACTAGGGTCTACGAGCAGTACTTC.

The chain combines TRBV24-1 with TRBJ2-3; D gene unclear. Between the trimmed V and J ends, which lost 2 bases and 5 bases, there was a span of 7 bases. This CDR3 region has 13 residues. Per the germline V gene, CDR1 is KGHDR and CDR2 is SFDVKD. DNA of the CDR3: TGTGCCACCAGTGATTCTCATAGAGATACGCAGTATTTT. Amino acids: CATSDSHRDTQYF.

This sequence joins TRBV6-1 and TRBJ2-1; 8 bases match TRBD2. CDR1 MNHNS and CDR2 SASEGT come from the germline V gene. The CDR3 covers 16 residues. V shed 6 bases and J 2 bases; nucleotides not matched to a gene: 9. The CDR3 region is CASSPLAVIPYNEQFF. The CDR3 DNA follows: TGTGCCAGCAGCCCACTAGCGGTGATACCCTACAATGAGCAGTTCTTC.

This chain joins TRBV6-1 and TRBJ1-3; possibly TRBD1 for D (5 bases). V was pared by 8 bases and J by 0 bases, with 8 bases between. The CDR3 contains 13 residues. Germline V gene sequence: CDR1 MNHNS, CDR2 SASEGT. DNA for the CDR3: TGTGCCAGCCGGACACCCTCTGGAAACACCATATATTTT. It translates to CASRTPSGNTIYF.

This clonotype was seen only once. The V call is TRBV7-2, the J call TRBJ2-2; no clear D gene. Germline V lookup: CDR1 SGHTA, CDR2 FQGNSA. There are 13 residues in the CDR3. Trimming removed 5 bases at V and 5 bases at J, with 9 bases between. The CDR3 spells CASSTRVTGELFF. The DNA of the CDR3 is TGTGCCAGCAGCACTCGAGTAACCGGGGAGCTGTTTTTT.

The chain has TRBV24-1 and TRBJ2-2; TRBD1 or TRBD2 may be the D gene (7 bases each). Looked up from germline, CDR1 is KGHDR and CDR2 is SFDVKD. There are 15 residues in the CDR3. Trimming took off 1 base at V and 8 bases at J, with 13 bases between the two ends. CDR3 nucleotide sequence: TGTGCCACCAGTGATTTAACGGGGGGACAGGGGGAGCTGTTTTTT. Translated, it gives CATSDLTGGQGELFF.

The chain carries TRBV12-3 or TRBV12-4 and TRBJ2-2; 9 bases align to TRBD2. The trim removed 4 bases at V and 6 bases at J, leaving 9 bases unmatched. The CDR3 totals 16 residues. CDR3 coding DNA: TGTGCCAGCAGTTCCCCCGGGGCGGGAGGGCCCGGGGAGCTGTTTTTT. Translation: CASSSPGAGGPGELFF.

The chain recombines TRBV6-5 with TRBJ1-2; TRBD1 might be the D (6 bases). The CDR3 has 11 amino acids. Germline V CDR1 and CDR2: MNHEY, SVGAGI. V shed 5 bases and J shed 7 bases, with 8 bases lying between them. CDR3 residues: CASSAGAGYTF. For the CDR3, the DNA is TGTGCCAGCAGTGCGGGGGCTGGCTACACCTTC.

This sequence joins TRBV11-1 and TRBJ2-7; the match to TRBD1 covers 10 bases. Germline lookup yields CDR1 SGHAT and CDR2 FQDESV (reference sequence). V shed 4 bases and J 6 bases; nucleotides not matched to a gene: 9. The CDR3 sequence is 15 residues long. Here the CDR3 DNA reads TGTGCCAGCAGCTCAAGGGACAGGGGAGGAACCGAGCAGTACTTC. This encodes CASSSRDRGGTEQYF.

This clonotype has a handful of counts. The chain couples TRBV30 to TRBJ1-1; D is unresolved. Germline-derived CDR1 and CDR2 are GTSNPN and SVGIG (reference sequence). CDR3 length: 12 residues. Trimming removed 7 bases at V and 0 bases at J, with 9 bases between. CDR3 protein: CASNRLNTEAFF. CDR3 nucleotides: TGTGCCTCCAACCGGCTGAACACTGAAGCTTTCTTT.

The V gene is TRBV29-1, the J gene TRBJ1-2; D ambiguous. The CDR3 sequence is 12 residues long. Germline loops: CDR1 SQVTM, CDR2 ANQGSEA. Trimming left V 3 bases short and J 9 bases short, with 14 bases between. In DNA form, the CDR3 reads TGCAGCGTTGATGGCCAGCTCGGGAGCTACACCTTC. This sequence encodes CSVDGQLGSYTF.

The chain employs TRBV29-1 and TRBJ2-7, with D maybe TRBD2 (5 bases). The CDR3 sequence is 14 residues long. Germline V gene sequence: CDR1 SQVTM, CDR2 ANQGSEA. Trimming stripped 6 bases from V and 5 bases from J, with 20 bases between. The CDR3 loop reads CSVEGPTGIDEQYF. CDR3 DNA: TGCAGCGTCGAGGGCCCCACGGGTATTGACGAGCAGTACTTC.

This clonotype was counted a single time. The J gene is TRBJ2-1, the V gene TRBV19; TRBD1 agrees at 8 bases. The CDR3 is 15 amino acids. The junction had 7 bases not matched to a gene; V was cut back by 5 bases and J by 4 bases. The germline V gene encodes CDR1 LNHDA and CDR2 SQIVND (reference sequence). CDR3 region: CASSARGQGYNEQFF. The CDR3 DNA sequence: TGTGCCAGTAGTGCGAGAGGACAGGGATACAATGAGCAGTTCTTC.

The chain links TRBV15 to TRBJ1-6; no clear D gene. V was shortened by 3 bases and J by 9 bases, with 6 bases between the two germline ends. CDR1 and CDR2 from the germline V gene are LNHNV and YYDKDF (reference sequence). The CDR3 consists of 12 residues. For the CDR3, the DNA is TGTGCCACCAGCAGGGCGGGTTCACCCCTCCACTTT. It yields the protein CATSRAGSPLHF.

The V and J genes are TRBV3-1 and TRBJ1-1; weak D call: TRBD1 (5 bases). CDR3 length: 12 amino acids. Germline V gene sequence: CDR1 LGHDT, CDR2 YNNKEL (reference sequence). The V and J ends lost 7 bases and 6 bases respectively, with 12 bases between them. Here the CDR3 reads CASTLGGAEAFF. As DNA, the CDR3 is TGTGCCAGCACCCTGGGGGGGGCTGAAGCTTTCTTT.

This clonotype appeared once. This chain connects TRBV7-2 to TRBJ2-3; 8 bases align to TRBD2. The V gene end was trimmed by 5 bases and the J gene end by 1 base; junction bases not matched to a gene: 5. Germline V gene lookup returns CDR1 SGHTA and CDR2 FQGNSA. This CDR3 contains 15 residues. CDR3 sequence: CASSGSGVRTDTQYF. Written as DNA, the CDR3 is TGTGCCAGCAGCGGTAGCGGGGTCCGCACAGATACGCAGTATTTT.

The chain has TRBV20-1 and TRBJ2-7, with TRBD1 matching over 8 bases. The CDR3 sequence is 13 residues long. With 6 bases clipped from V and 2 bases from J, the junction kept 6 bases outside the gene matches. CDR1 and CDR2 (germline): DFQATT, SNEGSKA (reference sequence). CDR3 sequence reads: CSALGTGPYEQYF. Here the CDR3 DNA reads TGCAGTGCACTTGGGACAGGTCCCTACGAGCAGTACTTC.

The chain recombines TRBV7-9 with TRBJ2-2; 9 bases line up with TRBD1. Germline loops: CDR1 SEHNR, CDR2 FQNEAQ (reference sequence). The CDR3 extends over 16 amino acids. V was pared by 10 bases and J by 1 base, with 10 bases of the junction left unmatched. CDR3 protein: CATGRDRDRNTGELFF. CDR3 bases: TGTGCCACCGGCCGGGACAGGGATCGGAACACCGGGGAGCTGTTTTTT. The full variable domain, rest sourced from reference TRBV7-9 and TRBJ2-2, is DTGVSQNPRHKITKRGQNVTFRCDPISEHNRLYWYRQTLGQGPEFLTYFQNEAQLEKSRLLSDRFSAERPKGSFSTLEIQRTEQGDSAMYLCATGRDRDRNTGELFFGEGSRLTVL.

V gene TRBV27 combines with J gene TRBJ2-1, with D possibly TRBD2 on 5 matching bases. The CDR3 runs 15 residues. Germline V gene sequence: CDR1 MNHEY, CDR2 SMNVEV (reference sequence). Trimming shortened V by 3 bases and J by 8 bases, and 17 bases separated the two germline ends. The CDR3 sequence is CASSFWYSSGDEQFF. DNA for the CDR3: TGTGCCAGCAGTTTTTGGTACTCAAGCGGCGATGAGCAGTTCTTC.

The V gene is TRBV30, the J gene TRBJ1-1; a weak D match, TRBD1 (5 bases). V gave up 1 base and J gave up 8 bases, with 11 bases separating them. The CDR3 runs 12 residues. CDR1 and CDR2 from the germline V gene are GTSNPN and SVGIG (reference sequence). CDR3 residues: CAWSAETEEAFF. CDR3 bases: TGTGCCTGGAGTGCAGAGACAGAGGAAGCTTTCTTT. The whole variable domain, remainder taken from reference TRBV30 and TRBJ1-1, is SQTIHQWPATLVQPVGSPLSLECTVEGTSNPNLYWYRQAAGRGLQLLFYSVGIGQISSEVPQNLSASRPQDRQFILSSKKLLLSDSGFYLCAWSAETEEAFFGQGTRLTVV.

This chain links TRBV12-3 or TRBV12-4 with TRBJ2-1; D may correspond to TRBD1 or TRBD2 (5 bases each). Trimming shortened V by 2 bases and J by 7 bases, and 12 bases separated the two germline ends. This CDR3 contains 14 residues. CDR3 sequence reads: CASSLTRGPNEQFF. DNA for the CDR3: TGTGCCAGCAGTTTAACTAGGGGACCGAATGAGCAGTTCTTC.

This rearrangement joins TRBV29-1 to TRBJ1-2; D unclear. The CDR3 extends over 12 amino acids. Trimming removed 4 bases from V and 2 bases from J, with 8 bases in between. Germline assignment: CDR1 SQVTM and CDR2 ANQGSEA. The chain's CDR3 is CSVVAGNYGYTF. The CDR3 coding sequence is TGCAGCGTTGTCGCGGGGAACTATGGCTACACCTTC.

The chain's CDR3 is CASSPRTSGNNEQFF. CDR3 DNA sequence: TGTGCCAGTAGTCCACGGACTAGCGGGAACAATGAGCAGTTCTTC. This rearrangement joins TRBV19 to TRBJ2-1; the match to TRBD2 covers 12 bases. This CDR3 is 15 amino acids long. V lost 5 bases, J lost 5 bases, and 4 bases stayed unmatched. The V gene's germline CDR1 is LNHDA and CDR2 SQIVND (reference sequence).